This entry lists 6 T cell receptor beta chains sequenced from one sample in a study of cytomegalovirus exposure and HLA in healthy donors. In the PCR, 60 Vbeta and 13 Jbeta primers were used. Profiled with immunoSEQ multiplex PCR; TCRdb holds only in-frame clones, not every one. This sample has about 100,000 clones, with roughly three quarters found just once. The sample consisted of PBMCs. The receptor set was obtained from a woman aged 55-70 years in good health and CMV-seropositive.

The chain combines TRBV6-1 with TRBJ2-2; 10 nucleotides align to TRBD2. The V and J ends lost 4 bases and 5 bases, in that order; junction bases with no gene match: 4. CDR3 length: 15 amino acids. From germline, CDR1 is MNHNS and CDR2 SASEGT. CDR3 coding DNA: TGTGCCAGCAGTGGAGGACTAGCGGTAACCGGGGAGCTGTTTTTT. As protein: CASSGGLAVTGELFF.

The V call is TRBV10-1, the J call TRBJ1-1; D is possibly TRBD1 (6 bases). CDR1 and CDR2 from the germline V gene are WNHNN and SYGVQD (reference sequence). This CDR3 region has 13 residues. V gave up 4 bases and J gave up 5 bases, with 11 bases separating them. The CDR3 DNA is TGCGCCAGCAGTGGACAGGTGAGAACTGAAGCTTTCTTT. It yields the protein CASSGQVRTEAFF.

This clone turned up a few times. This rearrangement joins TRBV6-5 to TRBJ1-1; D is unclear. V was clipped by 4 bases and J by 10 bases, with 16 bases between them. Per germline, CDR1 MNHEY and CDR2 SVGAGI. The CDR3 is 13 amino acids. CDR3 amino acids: CASSLPGERAAFF. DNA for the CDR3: TGTGCCAGCAGTTTACCGGGAGAGCGAGCAGCTTTCTTT.

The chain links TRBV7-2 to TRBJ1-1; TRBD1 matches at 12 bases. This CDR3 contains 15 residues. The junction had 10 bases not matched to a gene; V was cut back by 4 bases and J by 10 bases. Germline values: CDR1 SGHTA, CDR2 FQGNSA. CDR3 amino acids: CASSYAPGTGGSAFF. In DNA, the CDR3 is TGTGCCAGCAGCTACGCGCCCGGGACAGGGGGCTCAGCTTTCTTT.

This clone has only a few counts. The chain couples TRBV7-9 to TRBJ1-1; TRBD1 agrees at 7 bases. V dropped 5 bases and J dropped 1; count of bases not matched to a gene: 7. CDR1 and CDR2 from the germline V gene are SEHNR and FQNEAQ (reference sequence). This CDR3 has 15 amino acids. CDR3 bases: TGTGCCAGCAGCCGAACGGACAGGACGAACACTGAAGCTTTCTTT. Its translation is CASSRTDRTNTEAFF.

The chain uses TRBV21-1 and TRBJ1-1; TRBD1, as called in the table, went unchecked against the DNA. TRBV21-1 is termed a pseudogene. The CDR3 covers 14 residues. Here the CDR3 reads CASSKAGQGAEAFF. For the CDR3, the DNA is TGTGCCAGCAGCAAAGCGGGACAGGGCGCTGAAGCTTTCTTT.